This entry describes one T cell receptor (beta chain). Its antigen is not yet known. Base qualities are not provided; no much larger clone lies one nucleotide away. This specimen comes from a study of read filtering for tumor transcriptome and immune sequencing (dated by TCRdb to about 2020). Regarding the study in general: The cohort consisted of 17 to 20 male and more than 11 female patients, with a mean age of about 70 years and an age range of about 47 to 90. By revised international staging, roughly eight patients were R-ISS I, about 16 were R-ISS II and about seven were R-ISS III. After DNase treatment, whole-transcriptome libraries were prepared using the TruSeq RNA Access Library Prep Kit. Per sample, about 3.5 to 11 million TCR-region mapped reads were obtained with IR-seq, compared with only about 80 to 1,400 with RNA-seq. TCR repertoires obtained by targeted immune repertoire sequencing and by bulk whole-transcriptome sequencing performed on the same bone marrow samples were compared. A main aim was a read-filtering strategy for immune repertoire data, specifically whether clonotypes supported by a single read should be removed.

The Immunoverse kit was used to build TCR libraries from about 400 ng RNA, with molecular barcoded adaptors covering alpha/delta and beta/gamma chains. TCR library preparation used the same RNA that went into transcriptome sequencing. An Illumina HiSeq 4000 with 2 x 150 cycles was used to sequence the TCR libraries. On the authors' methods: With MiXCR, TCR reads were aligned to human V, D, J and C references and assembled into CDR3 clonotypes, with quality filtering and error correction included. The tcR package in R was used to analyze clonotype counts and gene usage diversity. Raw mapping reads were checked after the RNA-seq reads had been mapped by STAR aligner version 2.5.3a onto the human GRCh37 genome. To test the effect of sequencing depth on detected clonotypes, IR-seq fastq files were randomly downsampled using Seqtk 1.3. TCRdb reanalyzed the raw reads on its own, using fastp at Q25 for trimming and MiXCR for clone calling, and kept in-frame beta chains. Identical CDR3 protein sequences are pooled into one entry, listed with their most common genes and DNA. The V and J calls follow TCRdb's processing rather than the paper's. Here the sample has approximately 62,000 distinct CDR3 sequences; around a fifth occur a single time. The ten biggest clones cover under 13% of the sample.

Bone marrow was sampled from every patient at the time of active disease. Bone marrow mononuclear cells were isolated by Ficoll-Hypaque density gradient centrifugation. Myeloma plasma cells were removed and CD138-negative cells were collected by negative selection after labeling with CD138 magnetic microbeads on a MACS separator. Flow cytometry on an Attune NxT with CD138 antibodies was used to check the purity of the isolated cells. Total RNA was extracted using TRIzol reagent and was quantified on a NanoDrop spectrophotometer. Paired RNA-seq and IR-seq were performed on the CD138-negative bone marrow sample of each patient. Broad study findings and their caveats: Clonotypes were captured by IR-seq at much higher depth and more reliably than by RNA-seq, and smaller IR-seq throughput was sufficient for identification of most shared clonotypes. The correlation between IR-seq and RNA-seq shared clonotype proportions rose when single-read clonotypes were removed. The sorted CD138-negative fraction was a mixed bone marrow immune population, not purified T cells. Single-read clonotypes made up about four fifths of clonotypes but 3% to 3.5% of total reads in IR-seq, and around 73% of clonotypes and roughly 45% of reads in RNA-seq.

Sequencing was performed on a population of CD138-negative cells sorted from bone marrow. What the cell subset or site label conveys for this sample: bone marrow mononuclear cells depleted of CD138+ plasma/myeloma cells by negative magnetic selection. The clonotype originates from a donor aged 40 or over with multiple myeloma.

Here is the DNA: TGTGCCAGCAGTGACCACTCGACTAGCGGGAGGCGAACCGGGGAGCTGTTTTTT. It is translated as CASSDHSTSGRRTGELFF. This receptor chain uses TRBV2 and TRBJ2-2, and 13 bases in between align with TRBD2. Sequences SNHLY (CDR1) and FYNNEI (CDR2) are obtained from the germline V gene. Trimming takes 3 bases off V and 5 bases off J; junction bases not matched to a gene: 9. Including cysteine and phenylalanine, the CDR3 has 18 amino acids. Only the CDR3 part of the read is kept: 54 bases, read in frame from the first base.